This TCR beta chain was captured in a study of blood T cell repertoires in COVID-19. About the research overall: COVID-19 samples, acute and convalescent, were from the United States, Italy and Spain.

Sequencing was performed with immunoSEQ multiplex PCR; in TCRdb, only in-frame clones are kept and a portion is missing. The table lists about 82,000 clones, 81% of them singletons. CDR1 and CDR2 (germline): MDHEN, SYDVKM. This CDR3 spans 16 amino acids. V gave up 7 bases and J gave up 0 bases, with 16 bases separating them. This clone was observed a handful of times. Sample: peripheral blood. The TCR sequence derives from a man at least 80 years old with acute or convalescent COVID-19. V is TRBV28 and J is TRBJ1-5; D unresolved. The DNA of the CDR3 is TGTGCCAGCATGGCAGGTTCCCTCAATAGCAATCAGCCCCAGCATTTT. It is translated as CASMAGSLNSNQPQHF.